Listed here are 21 T cell receptor beta chains from one sample, sequenced in a study of blood T cell repertoires in COVID-19. Data came from immunoSEQ multiplex PCR; TCRdb stores just in-frame clones and leaves some out. The table lists approximately 150,000 clones, more than 75% of them singletons. Material for sequencing was peripheral blood. The receptors shown here come from a woman in her forties or fifties with acute or convalescent COVID-19.

The V and J genes are TRBV5-1 and TRBJ1-1; maybe TRBD1 (6 bases). Per the germline V gene, CDR1 is SGHRS and CDR2 is YFSETQ. The V gene lost 3 bases and the J gene lost 1 base, with 16 bases spanning the gap. The CDR3 length is 16 residues. CDR3 amino acids: CASSSATGSRNTEAFF. The CDR3 DNA reads as TGCGCCAGCAGCTCGGCGACAGGTTCGCGGAACACTGAAGCTTTCTTT.

This clone has a handful of counts. This chain joins TRBV27 and TRBJ2-7; 8 bases map to TRBD2. Germline CDR1 is MNHEY and CDR2 is SMNVEV (reference sequence). This CDR3 contains 14 residues. V lost 5 bases, J lost 0 bases, and 3 bases stayed unmatched. The CDR3 sequence is CASSPGTSSYEQYF. DNA for the CDR3: TGTGCCAGCAGTCCGGGGACTAGCTCCTACGAGCAGTACTTC.

V and J are TRBV7-6 and TRBJ2-7; possible D gene TRBD1, 5 bases. V lost 4 bases to trimming and J lost 2 bases, with 12 bases between them. This CDR3 contains 14 residues. Germline V lookup: CDR1 SGHVS, CDR2 FNYEAQ. In nucleotides, the CDR3 is TGTGCCAGCAGCTCAGGGCTAGGGGCCTACGAGCAGTACTTC. Translated, it gives CASSSGLGAYEQYF.

The chain combines TRBV5-4 with TRBJ2-1, with 13 nucleotides matching TRBD2. This CDR3 has 16 amino acids. Germline assignment: CDR1 SGHNT and CDR2 YYREEE (reference sequence). The V segment lost 1 base and the J segment 12 bases; nucleotides outside the gene matches: 10. The CDR3 protein is CASSLNIGLAGDGQFF. CDR3 sequence (DNA): TGTGCCAGCAGCTTGAATATTGGACTAGCGGGGGACGGGCAGTTCTTC.

The table lists this clone with a few counts. The J gene is TRBJ2-7, the V gene TRBV4-1, with a weak D call TRBD1 (6 bases). The germline V gene has CDR1 MGHRA and CDR2 YSYEKL. The CDR3 covers 15 residues. The ends were cut back, 0 bases at V and 2 bases at J, with 11 bases in the middle. CDR3 nucleotide sequence: TGCGCCAGCAGCCAAGAGGGGGACACCACCTACGAGCAGTACTTC. Translated, it gives CASSQEGDTTYEQYF.

V usage is TRBV7-9 and J usage is TRBJ1-2, with TRBD1 identical over 7 bases. The CDR3 consists of 15 residues. Germline-derived CDR1 and CDR2 are SEHNR and FQNEAQ (reference sequence). The junction had 11 bases not matched to a gene; V was cut back by 5 bases and J by 5 bases. The CDR3 loop reads CASSPQQGLGYGYTF. Written as DNA, the CDR3 is TGTGCCAGCAGCCCGCAACAGGGGCTGGGGTATGGCTACACCTTC.

The V and J genes are TRBV13 and TRBJ2-1, with D possibly TRBD1 on 6 matching bases. Germline V gene lookup returns CDR1 PRHDT and CDR2 FYEKMQ (reference sequence). V was clipped by 5 bases and J by 6 bases, with 20 bases between them. There are 16 residues in the CDR3. CDR3: CASSVEQGLVGNEQFF. The CDR3 region has the DNA TGTGCCAGCAGCGTAGAACAGGGTCTTGTCGGCAATGAGCAGTTCTTC.

The rearrangement links TRBV19 to TRBJ2-5; maybe TRBD2 (6 bases). The V and J ends lost 5 bases and 2 bases respectively, with 12 bases between them. The CDR3 contains 14 residues. Germline V gives CDR1 LNHDA, CDR2 SQIVND (reference sequence). The CDR3 nucleotides are TGTGCCAGTAGTTCACAGACTAGACAAGAGACCCAGTACTTC. Its protein is CASSSQTRQETQYF.

The chain has TRBV5-1 and TRBJ1-6, with D perhaps TRBD1 (6 bases). The CDR3 loop spans 13 amino acids. Deletions cut 5 bases from V and 10 bases from J, with 13 bases between. Germline V lookup: CDR1 SGHRS, CDR2 YFSETQ. This CDR3 is CASSFEGDSPLHF. CDR3 coding DNA: TGCGCCAGCAGTTTCGAGGGGGACTCACCCCTCCACTTT.

Written as DNA, the CDR3 is TGCGCCAGCAGCGAAGGGACAGGGGCTAACATTGGCTACACCTTC. Translation gives CASSEGTGANIGYTF. The chain combines TRBV5-1 with TRBJ1-2, with TRBD1 matching over 10 bases. The J segment lost 7 bases and the V segment lost 4 bases, leaving 10 bases of the junction unmatched. The germline gives CDR1 SGHRS, CDR2 YFSETQ. CDR3 length: 15 residues.

CDR3 loop: CASSPTGLNQPQHF. Here the CDR3 DNA reads TGTGCCAGCAGCCCGACAGGGCTCAATCAGCCCCAGCATTTT. The chain recombines TRBV3-1 (or the pseudogene TRBV3-2) with TRBJ1-5; 7 nucleotides align to TRBD1. V lost 4 bases, J lost 3 bases, and 3 bases stayed unmatched. The CDR3 totals 14 residues. CDR1 is LGHDT and CDR2 is YNNKEL in the germline V gene (reference sequence).

The gene calls are TRBV11-2 and TRBJ2-2; D perhaps matches TRBD1 (5 bases). The germline V gene has CDR1 SGHAT and CDR2 FQNNGV. The CDR3 totals 13 residues. V lost 3 bases, J lost 6 bases, and 8 bases lay in between. The CDR3 DNA sequence: TGTGCCAGCAGCTTGATGGGGCCCGGGGAGCTGTTTTTT. This gives the protein CASSLMGPGELFF.

This clone was observed a single time. The rearrangement uses TRBV19 and TRBJ1-2; D gene unclear. The CDR3 spans 13 residues. The germline V and J ends were trimmed by 3 bases and 2 bases, with 7 bases remaining between them. CDR1 LNHDA and CDR2 SQIVND come from the germline V gene (reference sequence). CDR3 bases: TGTGCCAGTAGTATCTACGGGAACTATGGCTACACCTTC. Its translation is CASSIYGNYGYTF.

The chain links TRBV6-4 to TRBJ2-1, with TRBD1 as a possible D gene (6 bases). V was trimmed by 5 bases and J by 8 bases, leaving 19 bases between them. Looked up from germline, CDR1 is MRHNA and CDR2 is SNTAGT. The CDR3 covers 15 residues. The CDR3 DNA reads TGTGCCAGCAGTTTACAGGGATTTGATGGGGATGAGCAGTTCTTC. Its protein product is CASSLQGFDGDEQFF.

This chain uses TRBV3-1 (or the pseudogene TRBV3-2) with TRBJ2-7; weak D call: TRBD1 (5 bases). Trimming took 4 bases from V and 3 from J, leaving 7 bases between them. This CDR3 region has 12 residues. Germline CDR1 reads LGHDT; CDR2 reads YNNKEL (reference sequence). Written as DNA, the CDR3 is TGTGCCAGCAGCCTGGGGCGCTACGAGCAGTACTTC. This sequence encodes CASSLGRYEQYF.

This chain connects TRBV9 to TRBJ2-4; D gene uncertain. CDR3 length equals 14 residues. Germline-derived CDR1 and CDR2 are SGDLS and YYNGEE. Trimming took 0 bases from V and 9 from J, leaving 13 bases between them. The CDR3 is CASSVGLASAIQYF. The CDR3 DNA reads TGTGCCAGCAGCGTAGGCCTGGCCAGCGCCATTCAGTACTTC.

This clone was seen just once. The chain combines TRBV28 with TRBJ2-7; no clear D gene. Germline V CDR1 and CDR2: MDHEN, SYDVKM. The CDR3 contains 11 residues. Trimming removed 5 bases at V and 4 bases at J, with 6 bases between. The CDR3 spells CASSRFYEQYF. Written as DNA, the CDR3 is TGTGCCAGCAGTCGTTTTTACGAGCAGTACTTC.

The chain is built from TRBV7-8 and TRBJ2-1; 9 bases line up with TRBD2. With V trimmed by 4 bases and J by 0 bases, 13 bases remained unmatched. CDR1 and CDR2 from the germline V gene are SGHVS and FQNEAQ. This CDR3 region has 19 residues. The CDR3 DNA reads as TGTGCCAGCAGCTCACCGAGCTCTCTAGCGGGGTTCTCCTACAATGAGCAGTTCTTC. Translation gives CASSSPSSLAGFSYNEQFF.

This clone was recorded only once. This chain links TRBV28 with TRBJ1-2; 9 bases are shared with TRBD1. Germline loops: CDR1 MDHEN, CDR2 SYDVKM. The CDR3 consists of 14 residues. V lost 1 base and J lost 7; bases outside the gene matches: 4. The CDR3, as DNA: TGTGCCAGCAGTTTATTGACAGGGGGAGGTGGCTACACCTTC. Translating it yields CASSLLTGGGGYTF.

The rearrangement uses TRBV9 and TRBJ2-2; TRBD1 might be the D (5 bases). The V end was cut by 4 bases, the J end by 5 bases, with 12 bases between. Germline CDR1 reads SGDLS; CDR2 reads YYNGEE. CDR3 length equals 14 residues. This CDR3 is CASSLGQGTGELFF. In DNA form, the CDR3 reads TGTGCCAGCAGCTTGGGGCAGGGAACCGGGGAGCTGTTTTTT.

The chain carries TRBV9 and TRBJ2-2; 13 bases line up with TRBD2. Germline CDR1 and CDR2: SGDLS and YYNGEE. The CDR3 runs 16 residues. The V and J ends lost 4 bases and 6 bases, in that order; junction bases with no gene match: 6. The CDR3 DNA is TGTGCCAGCAGCTTACTACTAGCGGGGGGGTCCGGGGAGCTGTTTTTT. Translation gives CASSLLLAGGSGELFF.